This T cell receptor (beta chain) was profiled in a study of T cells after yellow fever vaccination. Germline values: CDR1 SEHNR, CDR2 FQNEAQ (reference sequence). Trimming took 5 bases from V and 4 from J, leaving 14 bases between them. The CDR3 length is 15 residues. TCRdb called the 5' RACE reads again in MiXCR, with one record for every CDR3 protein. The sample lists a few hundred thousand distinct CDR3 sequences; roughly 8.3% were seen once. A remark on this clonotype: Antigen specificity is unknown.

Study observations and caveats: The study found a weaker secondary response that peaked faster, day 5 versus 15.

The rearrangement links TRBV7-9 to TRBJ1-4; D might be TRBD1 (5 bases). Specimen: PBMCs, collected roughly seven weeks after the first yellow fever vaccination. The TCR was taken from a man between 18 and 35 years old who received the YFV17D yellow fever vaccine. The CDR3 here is CASSEGRGDNEKLFF. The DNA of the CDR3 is TGTGCCAGCAGCGAGGGACGGGGGGATAATGAAAAACTGTTTTTT.